This T cell receptor beta chain was documented in a study of immune evolution from preneoplasia to lung adenocarcinoma (dated by TCRdb to the early 2020s). Study-wide context: HLA loss of heterozygosity was found in over 6% of AIS, around 14% of MIA and about a third of ADC lesions, and in no AAH lesions. The sample size was set by how many specimens were available, not by a prior power calculation. According to the study, about a hundred samples went through TCR sequencing. Resected precursor lesions (AAH, AIS, MIA) and invasive adenocarcinomas were compared with paired morphologically normal lung tissue. In total, the cohort included 53 patients with pulmonary nodules, all of whom underwent surgical resection. The study used immune gene expression, TCR sequencing and multiplex immunofluorescence to profile the immune contexture of lung adenocarcinoma precursors and invasive adenocarcinoma. TCR sequencing data were obtained from approximately 50 patients. Class I HLA alleles were inferred from exome data with POLYSOLVER, and allele-specific HLA loss was detected with LOHHLA. Whole exome sequencing and methylation data from the same cohort of nodules were integrated with the immune data. Study-wide findings and limitations: The findings reflected association rather than direct causation, and larger cohorts with long-term follow-up and longitudinal biopsies were considered necessary. The highest T cell clonality was observed in KRAS-mutant nodules compared with EGFR-mutant or double wild-type lesions. Clonality was highest in normal lung, while later-stage lesions appeared to have lower clonality but higher T cell density and diversity. Because every patient came from Japan and China, how well the results apply to Western populations was uncertain. Normal lung had the highest top T cell clone frequencies, and these frequencies appeared to fall progressively from AAH through AIS, MIA and invasive adenocarcinoma.

CDR1 SGHDN and CDR2 FVKESK are derived from the germline V gene. V loses 1 base of germline sequence and J loses 8 bases, and the interval between the two ends is 6 bases. The CDR3 runs 12 amino acids, cysteine and phenylalanine included. Of all the DNA, just the CDR3 is kept, 36 bases in frame from base 1. About this clone: Its antigen specificity is not known. No per-base quality is available; no much larger clone lies one base away.

The immunoSEQ hsTCRbeta Kit was used to sequence TCR beta CDR3 regions from DNA. The source study handled its data this way. TCR sequencing data were analysed with the ImmunoSEQ Analyzer. T cell clonality was defined as 1 minus Pielou's evenness computed on productive rearrangements. The inverse Simpson index, applied to productive templates, was used to measure T cell diversity. T cell density was expressed as TCR beta template counts normalized to usable DNA, with usable DNA estimated by amplifying and sequencing housekeeping genes. TCR metrics were compared across histologic stages using two-sided Kruskal-Wallis tests. TCRdb's version of the immuneACCESS table is confined to in-frame rearrangements and falls short of the full clone set. An unresolved V gene accounts for under half of the shortfall where checked; the remainder is of unknown origin. V and J calls and clone size are given by that table; D and trimming were obtained from the DNA. Across this sample there are several thousand clones, with roughly 82% seen only once. Around 6.4% of the sample belongs to the ten largest clones.

The patients had resection in Japan or China between about 2013 and 2018. The histologic diagnosis of each case was independently confirmed on H&E slides by two lung cancer pathologists. Macro-dissection after pathologic assessment enriched premalignant or tumor cells for nucleic acid extraction. The AllPrep DNA/RNA FFPE Kit was used to isolate DNA from FFPE tissue. The receptor comes from a person aged 55-80 years with lung adenocarcinoma. The source material was FFPE lung adenocarcinoma in situ tissue. Explained via the paper, the cell subset or site label denotes: preinvasive adenocarcinoma in situ (AIS). The chain employs TRBV14 and TRBJ2-1, and the D gene may be TRBD1, 5 bases matching. The CDR3 protein sequence reads: CASSQARDEQFF. The DNA sequence follows: TGTGCCAGCAGCCAAGCCAGGGATGAGCAGTTCTTC.